The present entry profiles one T cell receptor beta chain with its context. This sample was taken from a study of blood T cell repertoires in COVID-19. Overall study context: Samples came from the United States, Italy and Spain, spanning acute and convalescent COVID-19. The cDNA or gDNA used as material had been derived from T cells, B-cell-depleted T cells, or PBMCs.

J was trimmed by 6 bases and V by 3 bases; bases with no gene match: 11. Germline CDR1 GTSNPN, CDR2 SVGIG (reference sequence). The CDR3 has 15 residues. Membership in each cohort depended on participant-reported clinical history. Two negative PCRs, clearance, or symptom resolution were required of recovered Cohort 3 donors. TCRdb keeps only in-frame clones here, not all; method: immunoSEQ multiplex PCR. Of more than 300,000 clones in the sample, less than 90% are singletons; the top ten hold 5% to 6%. The TCR originated in a woman aged 45 to 65 who had recovered from COVID-19. Sample: PBMCs or T cells enriched from blood (not recorded which). This chain connects TRBV30 to TRBJ1-1, with 9 bases that match TRBD1. CDR3 in amino acids: CAWRRGGTGSPEAFF. For the CDR3, the DNA is TGTGCCTGGAGAAGAGGAGGGACAGGGAGTCCTGAAGCTTTCTTT.